A single TCR beta chain is shown here with its context. The data stem from a study of blood T cell repertoires in COVID-19. Study background: PBMCs, B-cell-depleted T cells, or T cells were the source of the cDNA or gDNA that made up the material.

Authors' processing steps: Amplification from reference gene primers served as the basis for estimated nucleated cell counts. Using immunoSEQ multiplex PCR, the repertoire was profiled, and TCRdb retains in-frame clones only, with some absent. D and trimming were read from the DNA, whereas the V and J calls and clone size are those reported in that table. Of about 340,000 clones listed, about nine tenths are singletons. Germline CDR1 SGHVS, CDR2 FNYEAQ. V gave up 5 bases and J gave up 3 bases, with 10 bases separating them. CDR3 length: 14 residues. During active infection, Seattle patients enrolled and were then monitored through disease.

The chain uses TRBV7-6 and TRBJ1-4; TRBD1 might be the D (6 bases). Material: peripheral blood. The clonotype comes from a woman in her forties or fifties with COVID-19, enrolled during active disease. The CDR3 is CASSGGSANEKLFF. CDR3 coding DNA: TGTGCCAGCAGCGGGGGCTCGGCTAATGAAAAACTGTTTTTT.